The rows below give T cell receptor beta chains drawn from one sample of a study of regulatory T cells in long-lasting Graves disease. TCRdb analysed the multiplex PCR reads with MiXCR anew, one entry per CDR3 protein. In the table there are approximately 390,000 distinct CDR3 sequences, roughly 16% of which are singletons. This sample also belongs to another study, concerning T cells in Graves' hyperthyroidism and ophthalmopathy.

Sequenced here: peripheral blood mononuclear cells (PBMCs), sampled at new diagnosis, from a patient treated with antithyroid drugs. Source of these receptors: a woman under 30 with Graves disease. Each CDR3 is given with its conserved first and last residue. D genes are given only for firm matches. A row's size may be missing; if present it is once, few, many or a size class.

d_call,clone_size,cdr3_length,j_call,v_call,cdr3_aa,cdr3_nt
TRBD2,many,13,TRBJ2-1,TRBV7-2,CASSPSGSGEQFF,TGTGCCAGCAGTCCGAGCGGGAGTGGTGAGCAGTTCTTC
NA,NA,14,TRBJ1-5,TRBV2,CASSEGGLNQPQHF,TGTGCCAGCAGTGAGGGGGGACTCAATCAGCCCCAGCATTTT
TRBD2,NA,16,TRBJ2-1,TRBV7-6,CASSSQLAGGSNEQFF,TGTGCCAGCAGCTCCCAACTAGCGGGGGGAAGCAATGAGCAGTTCTTC
TRBD1,many,14,TRBJ2-3,TRBV7-3,CASSFGTDTDTQYF,TGTGCCAGCAGCTTTGGGACAGACACAGATACGCAGTATTTT
TRBD2,many,16,TRBJ2-7,TRBV7-9,CASSLMGLAGAYEQYF,TGTGCCAGCAGCTTAATGGGACTAGCGGGGGCCTACGAGCAGTACTTC
NA,NA,13,TRBJ2-5,TRBV20-1,CSVRASLRGTQYF,TGCAGCGTCAGGGCCTCCCTAAGGGGGACCCAGTACTTC
NA,few,13,TRBJ2-1,TRBV19,CASLSRIYNEQFF,TGTGCCAGCCTCTCGCGGATTTACAATGAGCAGTTCTTC
TRBD1,NA,13,TRBJ1-4,TRBV30,CAWRDREVEKLFF,TGTGCCTGGAGGGACAGGGAGGTTGAAAAACTGTTTTTT
TRBD2,many,17,TRBJ2-1,TRBV11-2,CASSLGRTLPGRDEQFF,TGTGCCAGCAGCTTAGGACGGACCCTACCAGGGAGGGATGAGCAGTTCTTC
NA,many,16,TRBJ2-7,TRBV27,CASGSPFFAQRDEQYF,TGTGCCAGCGGAAGTCCCTTCTTCGCACAGAGGGACGAGCAGTACTTC
NA,many,12,TRBJ1-5,TRBV3-1,CASSQGMMPQHF,TGTGCCAGCAGCCAGGGAATGATGCCCCAGCATTTT
TRBD2,NA,18,TRBJ2-7,TRBV20-1,CSASRHGTSGGLGREQYF,TGCAGTGCTAGCAGACACGGGACTAGCGGGGGGTTGGGTCGGGAGCAGTACTTC
NA,NA,17,TRBJ2-7,TRBV4-1,CASSQVWGRRRAYEQYF,TGCGCCAGCAGCCAAGTTTGGGGAAGACGCAGAGCCTACGAGCAGTACTTC
NA,many,13,TRBJ2-7,TRBV18,CASSPPGAYEQYF,TGTGCCAGCTCACCACCGGGAGCCTACGAGCAGTACTTC
NA,NA,15,TRBJ2-1,TRBV20-1,CSAGTRPGVLNEQFF,TGCAGTGCTGGCACGAGGCCGGGGGTGCTCAATGAGCAGTTCTTC
TRBD2,many,16,TRBJ2-3,TRBV28,CASSRTSGGAADTQYF,TGTGCCAGCAGTCGGACTAGCGGGGGGGCCGCAGATACGCAGTATTTT
TRBD2,NA,16,TRBJ2-3,TRBV5-1,CASSSQGTSGPDTQYF,TGCGCCAGCAGCAGCCAAGGGACTAGCGGGCCAGATACGCAGTATTTT
NA,many,14,TRBJ1-2,TRBV27,CASSGLGEVRGYTF,TGTGCCAGCAGTGGCCTGGGGGAGGTCAGGGGCTACACCTTC
TRBD1,many,17,TRBJ2-2,TRBV10-3,CAISPKTGQGGTGELFF,TGTGCCATCAGTCCAAAAACGGGACAGGGTGGCACCGGGGAGCTGTTTTTT
NA,NA,15,TRBJ2-1,TRBV4-1,CASSFKAVAYNEQFF,TGCGCCAGCAGCTTTAAAGCGGTGGCCTACAATGAGCAGTTCTTC
TRBD1,NA,14,TRBJ1-1,TRBV13,CASSSQGGYTEAFF,TGTGCCAGCAGCTCCCAGGGGGGCTACACTGAAGCTTTCTTT
TRBD1,NA,16,TRBJ2-5,TRBV11-2,CASSWAGTGGVETQYF,TGTGCCAGCAGCTGGGCCGGGACAGGGGGCGTAGAGACCCAGTACTTC
TRBD2,few,13,TRBJ2-7,TRBV5-1,CASSREGGVEQYF,TGCGCCAGCAGCCGGGAGGGAGGGGTGGAGCAGTACTTC
NA,NA,16,TRBJ1-1,TRBV4-1,CASSQEGGAVNTEAFF,TGCGCCAGCAGCCAAGAAGGGGGGGCCGTAAACACTGAAGCTTTCTTT
NA,NA,14,TRBJ2-7,TRBV4-1,CASSHEAGPYEQYF,TGCGCCAGCAGCCACGAGGCCGGGCCCTACGAGCAGTACTTC
TRBD2,many,17,TRBJ2-7,TRBV11-2,CASSLARSSGFSYEQYF,TGTGCCAGCAGCTTAGCTCGGTCTAGCGGGTTCTCCTACGAGCAGTACTTC